These 5 T cell receptor beta chains were all obtained from the same sample, sequenced in a study of tumor-infiltrating lymphocytes in primary liver carcinoma. The input was approximately 0.45 ug total RNA; TCR beta cDNA was made from it with a constant-region primer. Three rounds of nested multiplex PCR with slightly modified ARM-PCR produced TCR beta libraries. Amplification in the first two PCR rounds was performed using TRBV1-TRBV30 forward primers and a C-beta reverse primer for 10 cycles each. Via MiXCR, TCRdb re-called the multiplex PCR reads, giving one row per CDR3 protein. The profile shows just over 300,000 distinct CDR3 sequences, around three fifths of them singletons. Germline DNA was also extracted, while the blood RNA originated from unsorted whole blood. Sequences were obtained from peripheral blood. These receptors were collected from a woman in her thirties with primary liver carcinoma and hepatitis B virus infection.

As concerns this clonotype: The junction differs from germline at one of its ends, possibly a read error. The chain joins TRBV4-1 to TRBJ2-3, with 12 positions matching TRBD2. Per the germline V gene, CDR1 is MGHRA and CDR2 is YSYEKL. The CDR3 totals 24 residues. The CDR3 reads CASSQVFFPTGTSGPGQTADAQYF. The DNA for the CDR3 is TGCGCCAGCAGCCAAGTTTTCTTCCCGACAGGGACTAGCGGGCCCGGTCAGACGGCAGATGCGCAGTATTTT.

Worth noting for this clonotype: With a much larger clone just one base away, this may be a read error. J is TRBJ2-7 and V is TRBV13; D is possibly TRBD2 (6 bases). The CDR3 is 15 residues long. CDR1 and CDR2 (germline): PRHDT, FYEKMQ (reference sequence). Trimming stripped 2 bases from V and 0 bases from J, with 11 bases between. The CDR3 DNA is TGTGCCAGCAGCTTAATGGCTAGCGACTCCTACGAGCAGTACTTC. This gives the protein CASSLMASDSYEQYF.

This chain uses TRBV12-3 or TRBV12-4 with TRBJ1-2; the D gene is possibly TRBD1 (5 bases). V was trimmed by 1 base and J by 9 bases, leaving 9 bases between them. This CDR3 comprises 12 residues. DNA for the CDR3: TGTGCCAGCAGTTTAGGGGACGGCCGCTACACCTTC. Its translation: CASSLGDGRYTF.

This clonotype was seen more than once but under ten times. A read error may explain this, as a much larger clone is one base away. V usage is TRBV11-2 and J usage is TRBJ2-2, with a possible D match to TRBD2 (6 bases). Trimming shortened V by 5 bases and J by 0 bases, and 13 bases separated the two germline ends. Germline values: CDR1 SGHAT, CDR2 FQNNGV. The CDR3 extends over 16 amino acids. In DNA, the CDR3 is TGTGCCAGCAGCCGCTTAACGGGGGCGAACACCGGGGAGCTGTTTTTT. Encoded protein: CASSRLTGANTGELFF.

V usage is TRBV6-5 and J usage is TRBJ1-2; D is undetermined. Germline V gene sequence: CDR1 MNHEY, CDR2 SVGAGI. The CDR3 is 15 residues long. V was trimmed by 8 bases and J by 4 bases, leaving 20 bases between them. DNA for the CDR3: TGTGCCAGCCGCGACCTACGCACACGGGGCTATGGCTACACCTTC. Protein: CASRDLRTRGYGYTF.